Reported below is one TCR beta chain. The study ran its PCR with 60 Vbeta and 13 Jbeta primers. Clones were sequenced by immunoSEQ multiplex PCR, and TCRdb holds only the in-frame ones, with some missing. The sample records 70,000 to 100,000 clones, about two thirds being singletons. The entry originates in a study of cytomegalovirus exposure and HLA in healthy donors. The trim removed 3 bases at V and 8 bases at J, leaving 10 bases unmatched. The CDR3 length is 16 residues. In germline, CDR1 is MDHEN, CDR2 SYDVKM. The J gene is TRBJ2-1, the V gene TRBV28; 10 nucleotides match TRBD1. The sequence was collected from a woman in her 50s in good health and CMV-seropositive. Sequenced: PBMCs. CDR3 region: CASSFPGQGVVHEQFF. CDR3 in DNA: TGTGCCAGCAGTTTTCCCGGACAGGGGGTTGTCCATGAGCAGTTCTTC. Looking up the rest from reference TRBV28 and TRBJ2-1 gives the full variable domain: DVKVTQSSRYLVKRTGEKVFLECVQDMDHENMFWYRQDPGLGLRLIYFSYDVKMKEKGDIPEGYSVSREKKERFSLILESASTNQTSMYLCASSFPGQGVVHEQFFGPGTRLTVL.